These T cell receptor beta chains were read from a single sample in a study of beta chain features in type 1 diabetes. The method was immunoSEQ multiplex PCR; TCRdb's version includes in-frame clones alone and lacks a portion of them. The sample yields more than 300,000 clones, about 12% seen once. Sequenced: naive CD4+ T cells from blood. The origin of the receptors is a woman aged 18-35 years with type 1 diabetes. CDR3s leave out the opening cysteine and the closing phenylalanine or tryptophan. Size is omitted from some rows. Given values are once, few, many or a class for expanded clones.

.	TRBV2	TRBJ2-3	ATQIKRSRTDTQY
.	TRBV30	TRBJ2-7	AWSVAAGRDYEQY
.	TRBV28	TRBJ2-7	ASSFPARECD
few	TRBV30	TRBJ1-5	AWSVPGLRSNQPQH
few	TRBV28	TRBJ2-4	ASSLGLGLAGARGNIQY
few	TRBV7-6	TRBJ2-2	ASTIRTGSPGELF
few	TRBV29-1	TRBJ2-4	SVGRNRGSKNIQY
.	TRBV5-4	TRBJ2-7	ASSSRDSEQY
.	TRBV7-2	TRBJ2-7	ASSPLVATSYEQY
few	TRBV29-1	TRBJ2-5	SVVRETQY
few	TRBV18	TRBJ2-1	ASSPRTSTQAEQF
few	TRBV6-5	TRBJ2-1	ASRTGTGVYNEQF
few	TRBV11-1	TRBJ2-7	ASSSNIGGRYEQY
.	TRBV7-2	TRBJ2-7	ASSSRPNLKQY
.	TRBV7-9	TRBJ2-1	ASSLGTSEINEQF
.	TRBV5-1	TRBJ2-3	ASSLVASSGTDTQY
few	TRBV29-1	TRBJ2-7	SVSGGGASYEQY
few	TRBV29-1	TRBJ1-5	SVEAGVGQPQH
few	TRBV18	TRBJ2-5	ASSPQNTKETQY
.	TRBV28	TRBJ1-2	ASSSSVIGYT
few	TRBV7-2	TRBJ2-5	ASSPLAGGGTQY
.	TRBV7-9	TRBJ1-2	ASSFETSNYGYT
few	TRBV5-1	TRBJ1-2	ASSLERGRTNYGYT
.	TRBV6-5	TRBJ2-4	ASRRDRGAKNIQY
few	TRBV5-4	TRBJ2-1	ASSLGGTGEPRQF
.	TRBV27	TRBJ2-6	ASSAFYLAGASGANVLT
.	TRBV7-2	TRBJ2-7	ASSFTREQY
.	TRBV25-1	TRBJ2-3	ASSPGGASTDTQY
few	TRBV30	TRBJ1-2	AWSWTGAGGYT
few	TRBV11-2	TRBJ2-3	ASSPRGEGRDTQY
few	TRBV14	TRBJ1-2	ASSQVGGYGYT
.	TRBV28	TRBJ2-1	ASSLRQGAWF
few	TRBV9	TRBJ1-6	ASSVGGGSYNSPLH
.	TRBV7-2	TRBJ1-1	ASSLAAGGVNTEAF
few	TRBV9	TRBJ1-4	ASSASGDVDEKLF
few	TRBV18	TRBJ1-5	ASSRDSSNQPQH
few	TRBV9	TRBJ2-7	ASSLGTGWAYEQY
few	TRBV4-1	TRBJ2-7	ASSQDGLAGFGPAYEQY
.	TRBV7-9	TRBJ1-1	ASSSFLIGNTEAF
.	TRBV5-4	TRBJ1-2	ASSLGFRGSSNYGYT
few	TRBV6-5	TRBJ2-5	ASAAGGKWETQY
.	TRBV25-1	TRBJ2-7	ASSERSTVSEQY
few	TRBV7-3	TRBJ2-2	ASSSGQVPGELF
.	TRBV19	TRBJ2-1	ASSLIGTYHEQF